This T cell receptor beta chain was profiled in a study of blood T cell repertoires in COVID-19. Study summary: From the United States, Italy and Spain came samples of acute and convalescent COVID-19.

CDR1 is SGHRS and CDR2 is YFSETQ in the germline V gene. The CDR3 contains 17 residues. With V trimmed by 4 bases and J by 3 bases, 10 bases remained unmatched. Assay used: immunoSEQ multiplex PCR; TCRdb lists only in-frame clones, some missing. The sample shows 150,000 to 200,000 clones, about 80% of them seen only once. This TCR derives from a man aged 25 to 40 with active or convalescent COVID-19. The sequenced sample was peripheral blood. The chain couples TRBV5-1 to TRBJ2-2; 9 bases are a match to TRBD2. The CDR3 sequence is CASSRSGGSRDTGELFF. The CDR3 DNA reads TGCGCCAGCAGCCGTAGCGGGGGCTCCCGGGACACCGGGGAGCTGTTTTTT.